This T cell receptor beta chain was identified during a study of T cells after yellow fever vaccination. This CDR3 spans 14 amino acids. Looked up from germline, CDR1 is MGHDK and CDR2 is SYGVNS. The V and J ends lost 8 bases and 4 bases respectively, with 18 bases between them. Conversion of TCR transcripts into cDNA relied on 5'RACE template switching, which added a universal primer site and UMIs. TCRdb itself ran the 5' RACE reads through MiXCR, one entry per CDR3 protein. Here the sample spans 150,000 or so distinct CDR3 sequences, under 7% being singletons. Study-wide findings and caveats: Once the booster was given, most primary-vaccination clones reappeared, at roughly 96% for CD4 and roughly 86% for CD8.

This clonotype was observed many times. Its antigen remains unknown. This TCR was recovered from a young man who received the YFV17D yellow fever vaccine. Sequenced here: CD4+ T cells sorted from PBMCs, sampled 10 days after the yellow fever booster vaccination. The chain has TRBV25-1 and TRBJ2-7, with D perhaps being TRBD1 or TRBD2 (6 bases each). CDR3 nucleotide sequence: TGTGCCAGCGTGCCCTCCGGGGGCCTATACGAGCAGTACTTC. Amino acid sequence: CASVPSGGLYEQYF.